This T cell receptor beta chain was captured in a study of T cell repertoires in cytomegalovirus infection. At the level of the study: An indication of both CMV infection and matching HLA type came from public TCR beta signatures.

Germline V gives CDR1 SQVTM, CDR2 ANQGSEA. V lost 7 bases and J lost 2; bases outside the gene matches: 10. The CDR3 is made up of 14 amino acids. To note about this clonotype: Its antigen is still unknown.

TCRdb reanalysed the reads using MiXCR and keeps one entry per CDR3 protein. Among about 110,000 distinct CDR3 sequences listed, roughly a tenth were seen once. This chain links TRBV29-1 with TRBJ1-1; 7 bases fit TRBD1. This clonotype was sampled from a human donor in good health (CMV status not recorded). Some clones in this sample may be carry-over from other donors' samples. Sequencing input: PBMCs, sequenced either directly or after in vitro stimulation (not recorded which). The DNA of the CDR3 is TGCAGCGCCCTTAGTGGGACAGTCAACACTGAAGCTTTCTTT. Translating it yields CSALSGTVNTEAFF. Full variable domain (outside the CDR3, taken from reference TRBV29-1 and TRBJ1-1): SAVISQKPSRDICQRGTSLTIQCQVDSQVTMMFWYRQQPGQSLTLIATANQGSEATYESGFVIDKFPISRPNLTFSTLTVSNMSPEDSSIYLCSALSGTVNTEAFFGQGTRLTVV.